Listed below are T cell receptor beta chains from one sample, sequenced in a study of cytomegalovirus exposure and HLA in healthy donors. Profiling relied on immunoSEQ multiplex PCR, and the TCRdb table lists in-frame clones only, not all of them. The sample shows about 110,000 clones, more than 70% of them seen only once. Sequencing was carried out using PBMCs. The receptor set was obtained from a woman aged 18-29 years in good health and CMV-seronegative. CDR3s include the opening cysteine and the closing phenylalanine or tryptophan. D genes are given only for firm matches. Size is omitted from some rows. Given values are once, few, many or a class for expanded clones.

d_call	v_call	j_call	clone_size	cdr3_nt	cdr3_aa
-	TRBV2	TRBJ2-1	-	TGTGCCGGAGCCGACCGTATACAGGGCTCTGATGAGCAGTTCTTC	CAGADRIQGSDEQFF
TRBD1	TRBV27	TRBJ2-2	-	TGTGCCAGCAGGCCGACAGGGACAACCGGGGAGCTGTTTTTT	CASRPTGTTGELFF
-	TRBV30	TRBJ2-7	-	TGTGCCTGGAGTGTAAAGGGGCCCCAGGGCGAGCAGTACTTC	CAWSVKGPQGEQYF
TRBD2	TRBV7-2	TRBJ2-7	-	TGTGCCAGCAGCTTAGATGCTAGCGGGAACTCCTACGAGCAGTACTTC	CASSLDASGNSYEQYF
-	TRBV5-1	TRBJ2-7	-	TGCGCCAGCAGGAGCGGACAGTACGAGCAGTACTTC	CASRSGQYEQYF
-	TRBV19	TRBJ2-7	-	TGTGCCAGTAGTATGGGGCAGGGTTCCTACGAGCAGTACTTC	CASSMGQGSYEQYF
TRBD1	TRBV9	TRBJ2-7	-	TGTGCCAGCAGCCCAAGACAGGGATACGAGCAGTACTTC	CASSPRQGYEQYF
-	TRBV6-6	TRBJ1-4	-	TGTGCCAGCCGAGGGCGTCTGAATGAAAAACTGTTTTTT	CASRGRLNEKLFF
-	TRBV18	TRBJ1-2	-	TGTGCCAGCTCACCCAGGACACATACCACAGCGGGCTACACCTTC	CASSPRTHTTAGYTF
TRBD1	TRBV28	TRBJ2-1	-	TGTGCCAGCAGTCCGACAGGGACGGTGCCCTACAATGAGCAGTTCTTC	CASSPTGTVPYNEQFF
TRBD1	TRBV5-4	TRBJ1-2	-	TGTGCCAGCAGATCGTTACAGGGGGAAACTAACTATGGCTACACCTTC	CASRSLQGETNYGYTF
TRBD1	TRBV28	TRBJ1-2	-	TGTGCCAGCAGTTCGTCGGACAGGTTGGAAAGGCTCCGGGGTGGCTACACCTTC	CASSSSDRLERLRGGYTF
-	TRBV13	TRBJ2-1	once	TGTGCCAGCAGCCTTACAGCACATGAGCAGTTCTTC	CASSLTAHEQFF
-	TRBV28	TRBJ2-7	-	TGTGCCAGCAGTTTGTCAGGGTACGAGCAGTACTTC	CASSLSGYEQYF
-	TRBV28	TRBJ1-5	-	TGTGCCAGCAGTTTCCCTCCAGGTCAGCCCCAGCATTTT	CASSFPPGQPQHF
-	TRBV4-1	TRBJ2-6	-	TGCGCCAGCAGTCCAAGGTGGGCCAGAGAAAACTCTGGGGCCAACGTCCTGACTTTC	CASSPRWARENSGANVLTF
-	TRBV5-1	TRBJ2-7	-	TGCGCCAGCAGCGGAGCACAAGAGGGGGAATACGAGCAGTACTTC	CASSGAQEGEYEQYF
TRBD2	TRBV13	TRBJ2-3	-	TGTGCCAGCAGCCCCATTAGCGGGGGCACAGATACGCAGTATTTT	CASSPISGGTDTQYF
TRBD1	TRBV4-3	TRBJ1-4	-	TGCGCCAGCAGCCAAGGCGTAACAGGGGGGAGTGAAAAACTGTTTTTT	CASSQGVTGGSEKLFF
TRBD2	TRBV4-2	TRBJ2-7	-	TGTGCCAGCAGCCAGAGGGAGGGCGACGAGCAGTACTTC	CASSQREGDEQYF
-	TRBV14	TRBJ2-3	-	TGTGCCAGCAGCCAAGAACAGGGTCCAGATACGCAGTATTTT	CASSQEQGPDTQYF
-	TRBV7-3	TRBJ2-7	once	TGTGCCAGCAGCCCCGGGCGGGGTTCCTACGAGCAGTACTTC	CASSPGRGSYEQYF
-	TRBV5-1	TRBJ1-5	-	TGCGCCAGCAGCCCCGACAGGAGAAATCAGCCCCAGCATTTT	CASSPDRRNQPQHF
TRBD1	TRBV28	TRBJ1-2	-	TGTGCCAGCAGTTCCTACAGGGGAAACTATGGCTACACCTTC	CASSSYRGNYGYTF
-	TRBV9	TRBJ1-6	few	TGTGCCAGCAGCCTTAATAATTCACCCCTCCACTTT	CASSLNNSPLHF
-	TRBV28	TRBJ1-1	few	TGTGCCAGCAGACCCCGGTCGGGGAACACTGAAGCTTTCTTT	CASRPRSGNTEAFF
-	TRBV5-6	TRBJ2-1	-	TGTGCCAGCAGCTTGGTGGGAGAGTCCTACAATGAGCAGTTCTTC	CASSLVGESYNEQFF
-	TRBV6-1	TRBJ1-2	few	TGTGCCAGCAGTGACGAGATGGTCTATGGCTACACCTTC	CASSDEMVYGYTF
TRBD1	TRBV6-5	TRBJ2-7	-	TGTGCCAGCAGCCAGGGGGCAGGGAACGAGCAGTACTTC	CASSQGAGNEQYF
TRBD1	TRBV7-9	TRBJ1-1	-	TGTGCCAGCAGCAACCGACAGGGGGTCCCTGAAGCTTTCTTT	CASSNRQGVPEAFF
TRBD1	TRBV6-5	TRBJ1-6	-	TGTGCCAGCAGTACCTGGACAGGGGAGAATTCACCCCTCCACTTT	CASSTWTGENSPLHF
-	TRBV9	TRBJ1-1	once	TGTGCCAGCGAGGGGGACACTGAAGCTTTCTTT	CASEGDTEAFF
TRBD1	TRBV10-3	TRBJ1-3	-	TGTGCCATCGCCGGACAGGGGGCTGCTGGAAACACCATATATTTT	CAIAGQGAAGNTIYF
-	TRBV19	TRBJ2-1	-	TGTGCCAGTAGTGCCCGGGGACGGGGGGCGCGAAATGAGCAGTTCTTC	CASSARGRGARNEQFF
TRBD2	TRBV5-1	TRBJ2-3	-	TGCGCCAGCAGCTTTGTGTTTCGGGGGGAGAGCCCAGATACGCAGTATTTT	CASSFVFRGESPDTQYF
-	TRBV6-5	TRBJ2-7	once	TGTGCCAGCAGTCAGGGACAACCCCTCTCCTACGAGCAGTACTTC	CASSQGQPLSYEQYF
-	TRBV11-2	TRBJ2-1	-	TGTGCCAGCAGCTTAGATAACTGGCGGGCCGGAGATGAGCAGTTCTTC	CASSLDNWRAGDEQFF
-	TRBV7-9	TRBJ1-4	once	TGTGCCAGCAGACAAGCGGGCGGTCAGGGTTATGAAAAACTGTTTTTT	CASRQAGGQGYEKLFF
-	TRBV2	TRBJ2-3	-	TGTGCCAGCAGGCCCTACACAGATACGCAGTATTTT	CASRPYTDTQYF
TRBD1	TRBV28	TRBJ1-2	-	TGTGCCAGCAGTACAGGGGCCTATGGCTACACCTTC	CASSTGAYGYTF
TRBD2	TRBV5-1	TRBJ2-7	-	TGCGCCAGCAGCTCCACGGGAGGGCGGACCTACGAGCAGTACTTC	CASSSTGGRTYEQYF
-	TRBV5-4	TRBJ2-5	-	TGTGCCAGCAGCCGCCAGAGGGGGTACCAAGAGACCCAGTACTTC	CASSRQRGYQETQYF
TRBD1	TRBV28	TRBJ1-3	-	TGTGCCAGCAGTTCCGGGACAGCGTCTGGAAACACCATATATTTT	CASSSGTASGNTIYF
TRBD2	TRBV7-9	TRBJ2-7	-	TGTGCCAGCAGCCCTAGCGGGGTGGGCGAGCAGTACTTC	CASSPSGVGEQYF
TRBD1	TRBV5-6	TRBJ2-7	-	TGTGCCAGCAGCTTGTTTGGGACAGGGGGCTACGAGCAGTACTTC	CASSLFGTGGYEQYF
TRBD1	TRBV30	TRBJ1-6	-	TGTGCCTGGAACCTAGGGACAGCAAATTCACCCCTCCACTTT	CAWNLGTANSPLHF
TRBD1	TRBV28	TRBJ2-7	few	TGTGCCAGCACCATCCGGGACAGCGGAAATTACGAGCAGTACTTC	CASTIRDSGNYEQYF
TRBD2	TRBV5-1	TRBJ2-1	-	TGCGCCAGCAGCTGGACTAGCGGGGAAAATGAGCAGTTCTTC	CASSWTSGENEQFF
-	TRBV29-1	TRBJ1-3	few	TGCAGCGTTGAAGTCCCACACTCTGGAAACACCATATATTTT	CSVEVPHSGNTIYF
-	TRBV9	TRBJ2-7	-	TGTGCCAGCAGCTCGCAGGGTGGGTACGGCGAGCAGTACTTC	CASSSQGGYGEQYF
TRBD1	TRBV29-1	TRBJ1-2	-	TGCAGCACCGACAGGGGGCTGTATGGCTACACCTTC	CSTDRGLYGYTF
TRBD2	TRBV5-1	TRBJ2-3	-	TGCGCCAGCAGCTCTAGAGCGGGGGTTAGCACAGATACGCAGTATTTT	CASSSRAGVSTDTQYF
-	TRBV28	TRBJ1-2	few	TGTGCCAGCAGTTCCAGACCGGGATCCCTTGGCTACACCTTC	CASSSRPGSLGYTF
TRBD1	TRBV7-3	TRBJ1-1	-	TGTGCCAGCAGCCAATCTAGCGGACAGGGAGGTATGGGAGCTTTCTTT	CASSQSSGQGGMGAFF
TRBD1	TRBV9	TRBJ1-1	-	TGTGCCAGCAGCGGGAATAGGGGGCAGGCGAACACTGAAGCTTTCTTT	CASSGNRGQANTEAFF
-	TRBV4-3	TRBJ2-2	-	TGCGCCAGCAGCCGGGTGGGAGGTTCCACCGGGGAGCTGTTTTTT	CASSRVGGSTGELFF